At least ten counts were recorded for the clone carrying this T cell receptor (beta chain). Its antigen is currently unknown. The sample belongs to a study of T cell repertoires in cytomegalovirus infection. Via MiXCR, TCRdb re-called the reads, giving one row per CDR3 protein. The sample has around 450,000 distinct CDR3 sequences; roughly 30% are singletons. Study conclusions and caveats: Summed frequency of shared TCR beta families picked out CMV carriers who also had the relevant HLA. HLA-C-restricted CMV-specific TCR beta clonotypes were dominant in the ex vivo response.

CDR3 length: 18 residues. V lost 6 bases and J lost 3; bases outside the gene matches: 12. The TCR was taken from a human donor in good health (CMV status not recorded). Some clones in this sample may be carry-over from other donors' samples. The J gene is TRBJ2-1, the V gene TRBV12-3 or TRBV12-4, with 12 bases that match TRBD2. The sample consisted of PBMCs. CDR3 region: CASRPTSGGAGGYNEQFF. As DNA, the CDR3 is TGTGCCAGCAGACCGACTAGCGGGGGAGCTGGCGGCTACAATGAGCAGTTCTTC.